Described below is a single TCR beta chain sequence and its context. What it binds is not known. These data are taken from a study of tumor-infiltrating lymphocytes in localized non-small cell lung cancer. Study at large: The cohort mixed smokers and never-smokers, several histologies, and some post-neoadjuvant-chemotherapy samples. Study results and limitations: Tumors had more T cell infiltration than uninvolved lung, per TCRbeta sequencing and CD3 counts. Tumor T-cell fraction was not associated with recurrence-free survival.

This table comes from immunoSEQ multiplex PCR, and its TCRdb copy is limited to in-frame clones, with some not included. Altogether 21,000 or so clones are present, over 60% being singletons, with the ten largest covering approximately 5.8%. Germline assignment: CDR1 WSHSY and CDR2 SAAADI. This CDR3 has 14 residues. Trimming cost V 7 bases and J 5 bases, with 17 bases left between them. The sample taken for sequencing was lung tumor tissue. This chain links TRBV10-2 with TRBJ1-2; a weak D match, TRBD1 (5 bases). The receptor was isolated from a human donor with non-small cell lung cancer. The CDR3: CASTRGGERYGYTF. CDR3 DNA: TGCGCCAGCACCCGGGGGGGGGAACGGTATGGCTACACCTTC.